Sequencing of this TCR beta chain was carried out in a study of blood T cell repertoires in COVID-19. Germline CDR1 and CDR2: MNHEY and SVGAGI. This CDR3 region has 16 residues. V lost 2 bases and J 8 bases, leaving 16 bases between the germline ends. Generated by immunoSEQ multiplex PCR, the TCRdb table keeps only in-frame clones and is missing some. This sample has some 190,000 clones, with more than 70% found just once. The chain has TRBV6-5 and TRBJ1-6; D is unclear. The sample was peripheral blood. The receptor comes from a person aged 65-85 years with COVID-19, enrolled during active disease. In DNA form, the CDR3 reads TGTGCCAGCAGTTACCGAACGGGTAATTCGGATTCACCCCTCCACTTT. The encoded protein is CASSYRTGNSDSPLHF.